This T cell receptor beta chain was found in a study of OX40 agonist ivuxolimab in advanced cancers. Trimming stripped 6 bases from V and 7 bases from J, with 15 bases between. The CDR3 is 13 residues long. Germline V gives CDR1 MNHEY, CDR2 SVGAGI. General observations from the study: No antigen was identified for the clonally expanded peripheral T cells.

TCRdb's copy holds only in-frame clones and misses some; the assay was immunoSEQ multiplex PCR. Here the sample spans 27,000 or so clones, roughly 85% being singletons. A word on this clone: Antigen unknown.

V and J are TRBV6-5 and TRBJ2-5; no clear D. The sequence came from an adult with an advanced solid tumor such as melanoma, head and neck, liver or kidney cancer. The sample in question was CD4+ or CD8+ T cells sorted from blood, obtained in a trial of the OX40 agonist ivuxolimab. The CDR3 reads CASSRPNLGTQYF. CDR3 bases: TGTGCCAGCAGCCGACCTAACCTAGGGACCCAGTACTTC.